The 32 T cell receptor beta chains below come from one sample, sequenced in a study of blood T cell repertoires in COVID-19 (dated by TCRdb to 2018 to 2020). The library was generated by the immunoSEQ multiplex PCR assay. This immuneACCESS table, as held by TCRdb, lists in-frame sequences with V and J called but not all clones. Of the missing ones, under half trace to an unresolved V gene in checked studies; the others have no known cause. This sample is represented by over 15,000 clones; about 86% of them were singletons. The ten largest clones take up 11% of the sample. The specimen sequenced was peripheral blood. The source of these receptors is a human donor in a cohort sampled during active COVID-19.

The chain joins TRBV2 to TRBJ2-1; 8 bases match TRBD2. The CDR3 runs to 17 residues. The germline V gene encodes CDR1 SNHLY and CDR2 FYNNEI. V was clipped by 7 bases and J by 5 bases; unmatched bases: 16. CDR3 coding DNA: TGTGCCAGCACTCCCGAGGGGGGAGCGGGAGCGAACAATGAGCAGTTCTTC. This sequence encodes CASTPEGGAGANNEQFF.

The gene calls are TRBV9 and TRBJ2-3; weak D call: TRBD2 (7 bases). V lost 6 bases, J lost 0 bases, and 14 bases lay in between. Germline assignment: CDR1 SGDLS and CDR2 YYNGEE. This CDR3 has 15 residues. The CDR3 nucleotides read TGTGCCAGCAACGGGGGCGGGGGAAGCACAGATACGCAGTATTTT. It is translated as CASNGGGGSTDTQYF. The full variable domain, its missing parts supplied by reference TRBV9 and TRBJ2-3, is DSGVTQTPKHLITATGQRVTLRCSPRSGDLSVYWYQQSLDQGLQFLIQYYNGEERAKGNILERFSAQQFPDLHSELNLSSLELGDSALYFCASNGGGGSTDTQYFGPGTRLTVL.

The chain uses TRBV7-2 and TRBJ2-4, with 8 nucleotides matching TRBD2. Per the germline V gene, CDR1 is SGHTA and CDR2 is FQGNSA. The V gene end was trimmed by 5 bases and the J gene end by 4 bases; junction bases not matched to a gene: 7. This CDR3 region has 15 residues. Written as DNA, the CDR3 is TGTGCCAGCAGCCCGGGGGGGAGTCCTAAAAACATTCAGTACTTC. Encoded protein: CASSPGGSPKNIQYF.

The chain employs TRBV2 and TRBJ1-3, with D maybe TRBD1 (6 bases). V was shortened by 3 bases and J by 0 bases, with 12 bases between the two germline ends. This CDR3 has 16 amino acids. CDR1 and CDR2 (germline): SNHLY, FYNNEI. CDR3 DNA sequence: TGTGCCAGCAGTGAGGGGACAACGAACTCTGGAAACACCATATATTTT. Translated, it gives CASSEGTTNSGNTIYF.

This clone occurred once. The chain recombines TRBV4-2 with TRBJ2-3; 10 positions match TRBD2. Germline V lookup: CDR1 LGHNA, CDR2 YNFKEQ. The CDR3 totals 17 residues. Germline trimming cut 4 bases from V and 0 bases from J; bases unmatched to any gene: 7. CDR3 in amino acids: CASSPPGLAASTDTQYF. Here the CDR3 DNA reads TGTGCCAGCAGCCCCCCAGGACTAGCGGCTAGCACAGATACGCAGTATTTT.

The rearrangement uses TRBV19 and TRBJ2-1; the match to TRBD2 covers 7 bases. V trimming: 6 bases; J trimming: 0 bases; junction bases outside the gene matches: 8. CDR1 is LNHDA, CDR2 SQIVND, per germline (reference sequence). CDR3 length: 16 residues. The CDR3 bases are TGTGCCAGTAGCCCGCCGGGACTACGCTCCTACAATGAGCAGTTCTTC. Protein sequence: CASSPPGLRSYNEQFF.

This chain joins TRBV6-2 or TRBV6-3 and TRBJ1-1; possibly TRBD1 for D (5 bases). This CDR3 region has 14 residues. V was cut by 5 bases and J by 4 bases, with 14 bases left in between. Germline loops: CDR1 MNHEY, CDR2 SVGEGT. The CDR3 DNA follows: TGTGCCAGCAGTCCGCGGGGGTGGACCACTGAAGCTTTCTTT. This encodes CASSPRGWTTEAFF.

This chain links TRBV7-2 with TRBJ2-7; 11 bases line up with TRBD2. V shed 6 bases and J 0 bases; nucleotides not matched to a gene: 10. The CDR3 loop spans 17 amino acids. Germline V gives CDR1 SGHTA, CDR2 FQGNSA. CDR3 sequence: CASSWGASGRSSYEQYF. CDR3 nucleotides: TGTGCCAGCAGTTGGGGGGCTAGCGGGAGGAGCTCCTACGAGCAGTACTTC. The whole variable domain, remainder taken from reference TRBV7-2 and TRBJ2-7, is GAGVSQSPSNKVTEKGKDVELRCDPISGHTALYWYRQSLGQGLEFLIYFQGNSAPDKSGLPSDRFSAERTGGSVSTLTIQRTQQEDSAVYLCASSWGASGRSSYEQYFGPGTRLTVT.

This chain uses TRBV29-1 with TRBJ2-7; TRBD1 might be the D (6 bases). CDR3 length: 11 amino acids. The germline V and J ends were trimmed by 3 bases and 5 bases, with 8 bases remaining between them. CDR1 and CDR2 from the germline V gene are SQVTM and ANQGSEA. Here the CDR3 DNA reads TGCAGCGTTGACAGGGGCCACGAGCAGTACTTC. It codes for CSVDRGHEQYF.

The chain employs TRBV19 and TRBJ1-5; D gene ambiguous. Trimming cost V 7 bases and J 1 base, with 11 bases left between them. The CDR3 runs 14 residues. CDR1 and CDR2 (germline): LNHDA, SQIVND (reference sequence). The DNA of the CDR3 is TGTGCCAGTAAAGGAGATTTAAGCAATCAGCCCCAGCATTTT. Amino acid sequence: CASKGDLSNQPQHF.

The V call is TRBV5-4, the J call TRBJ2-5; D uncertain. V dropped 0 bases and J dropped 2 bases, with 8 bases sitting between them. Germline V gene lookup returns CDR1 SGHNT and CDR2 YYREEE (reference sequence). The CDR3 sequence is 14 residues long. The CDR3 region is CASSLGQSQETQYF. The CDR3 DNA reads as TGTGCCAGCAGCTTGGGCCAGTCACAAGAGACCCAGTACTTC.

The rearrangement joins TRBV21-1 to TRBJ2-1; no DNA check was done on the table's D call, TRBD2. TRBV21-1 is shown as a pseudogene. This CDR3 is 20 amino acids long. The CDR3 sequence is CASSKDKGLAGGPSYNEQFF. As DNA, the CDR3 is TGTGCCAGCAGCAAAGATAAAGGACTAGCGGGAGGGCCCAGCTACAATGAGCAGTTCTTC.

V gene TRBV9 combines with J gene TRBJ1-1; D unclear. This CDR3 has 14 residues. The germline V and J ends were trimmed by 0 bases and 4 bases, with 10 bases remaining between them. In germline, CDR1 is SGDLS, CDR2 YYNGEE. The CDR3 protein is CASSVAQAGTEAFF. CDR3 nucleotides: TGTGCCAGCAGCGTAGCCCAGGCCGGCACTGAAGCTTTCTTT.

The chain couples TRBV6-5 to TRBJ2-1; 7 positions agree with TRBD2. CDR3 length: 13 residues. The V gene end was trimmed by 7 bases and the J gene end by 6 bases; junction bases not matched to a gene: 6. Germline CDR1 and CDR2: MNHEY and SVGAGI. The CDR3 spells CASTRAGLNEQFF. The CDR3 coding sequence is TGTGCCAGCACTCGAGCGGGACTCAATGAGCAGTTCTTC.

This clone appeared once. The chain combines TRBV19 with TRBJ2-7; 12 bases are a match to TRBD2. Germline CDR1 reads LNHDA; CDR2 reads SQIVND (reference sequence). There are 14 residues in the CDR3. V lost 4 bases, J lost 6 bases, and 4 bases stayed unmatched. CDR3: CASSTPGLAGEQYF. The CDR3 nucleotides are TGTGCCAGTAGTACCCCGGGACTAGCGGGCGAGCAGTACTTC.

The chain combines TRBV9 with TRBJ2-1; 7 bases align to TRBD1. This CDR3 has 13 amino acids. Per the germline V gene, CDR1 is SGDLS and CDR2 is YYNGEE. The ends lost 2 bases at V and 8 bases at J; junction bases unmatched: 4. CDR3 bases: TGTGCCAGCAGCGTGGAAGGGGGCTATGAGCAGTTCTTC. Translated, it gives CASSVEGGYEQFF.

The count of this clone is one. The gene calls are TRBV18 and TRBJ2-4; TRBD1 aligns across 7 bases. The CDR3 totals 14 residues. Germline V gene data show CDR1 as KGHSH and CDR2 as LQKENI. V lost 6 bases to trimming and J lost 2 bases; unmatched junction nucleotides: 4. Written as DNA, the CDR3 is TGTGCCAGCTCCGCGACAGGGACCAAAAACATTCAGTACTTC. Protein sequence: CASSATGTKNIQYF.

This clone was seen a few times. The chain recombines TRBV5-6 with TRBJ2-2; D may be TRBD2 (6 bases). This CDR3 region has 16 residues. Germline CDR1 and CDR2: SGHDT and YYEEEE. Trimming took 0 bases from V and 2 from J, leaving 11 bases between them. CDR3 region: CASSLGLAYNTGELFF. CDR3 sequence (DNA): TGTGCCAGCAGCTTGGGCCTAGCGTACAACACCGGGGAGCTGTTTTTT.

Here the CDR3 reads CASSQSYLSSTEAFF. CDR3 nucleotide sequence: TGTGCCAGCAGCCAATCTTACCTTTCGAGCACTGAAGCTTTCTTT. The chain joins TRBV16 to TRBJ1-1, with unresolved D. V was pared by 0 bases and J by 4 bases, with 12 bases between. Germline CDR1 is KGHSY and CDR2 is FQNENV. This CDR3 region has 15 residues. The whole variable domain, remainder taken from reference TRBV16 and TRBJ1-1, is GEEVAQTPKHLVRGEGQKAKLYCAPIKGHSYVFWYQQVLKNEFKFLISFQNENVFDETGMPKERFSAKCLPNSPCSLEIQATKLEDSAVYFCASSQSYLSSTEAFFGQGTRLTVV.

The chain uses TRBV6-2 or TRBV6-3 and TRBJ1-6, with 8 bases matching TRBD1. The germline gives CDR1 MNHEY, CDR2 SVGEGT. This CDR3 is 16 amino acids long. V shed 4 bases and J 7 bases; nucleotides not matched to a gene: 9. As DNA, the CDR3 is TGTGCCAGCAGTTCCCCTCGACGGACAGGGAATTCACCCCTCCACTTT. This sequence encodes CASSSPRRTGNSPLHF.

The chain recombines TRBV7-9 with TRBJ2-7; TRBD2 aligns across 11 bases. V gave up 5 bases and J gave up 3 bases; unmatched junction bases: 12. Germline CDR1 SEHNR, CDR2 FQNEAQ (reference sequence). The CDR3 runs 17 residues. The CDR3 bases are TGTGCCAGCAGCCTTGGACATGGAACTAGCGGGAGCTACGAGCAGTACTTC. As protein: CASSLGHGTSGSYEQYF.

The chain joins TRBV2 to TRBJ1-4; D not certain. Germline CDR1 reads SNHLY; CDR2 reads FYNNEI. The CDR3 length is 13 residues. V shed 2 bases and J shed 4 bases, with 5 bases lying between them. The chain's CDR3 is CASSEQDNEKLFF. In nucleotides, the CDR3 is TGTGCCAGCAGTGAACAGGATAATGAAAAACTGTTTTTT.

The sample holds one count of this clone. The CDR3 DNA sequence: TGTGCCAGCAGCTTATCCTTGAACACTGAAGCTTTCTTT. Translated: CASSLSLNTEAFF. This chain uses TRBV7-8 with TRBJ1-1; D not resolved. V lost 2 bases and J 0 bases, leaving 4 bases between the germline ends. Germline V gives CDR1 SGHVS, CDR2 FQNEAQ. This CDR3 is built from 13 residues.

The rearrangement joins TRBV7-3 to TRBJ2-7, with D tentatively TRBD1 (6 bases). There are 15 residues in the CDR3. CDR1 and CDR2 (germline): SGHTA, FQGTGA. The V gene lost 2 bases and the J gene lost 6 bases, with 17 bases spanning the gap. The CDR3 DNA reads as TGTGCCAGCAGCTTACAACAGGGAATATACCCCGAGCAGTACTTC. This gives the protein CASSLQQGIYPEQYF.

V and J are TRBV29-1 and TRBJ2-7; 14 bases match TRBD2. The V and J ends lost 6 bases and 3 bases, in that order; junction bases with no gene match: 4. The CDR3 consists of 14 residues. CDR1 and CDR2 (germline): SQVTM, ANQGSEA. CDR3 loop: CSVAGTSGSYEQYF. The CDR3 DNA follows: TGCAGCGTCGCCGGGACTAGCGGGAGCTACGAGCAGTACTTC.

J is TRBJ1-5 and V is TRBV12-3 or TRBV12-4; perhaps TRBD1 as D (6 bases). V was shortened by 6 bases and J by 5 bases, with 8 bases between the two germline ends. The CDR3 consists of 12 residues. The CDR3 reads CASRWTDQPQHF. CDR3 nucleotide sequence: TGTGCCAGCAGGTGGACAGATCAGCCCCAGCATTTT.

This rearrangement joins TRBV3-1 (or the pseudogene TRBV3-2) to TRBJ1-2; 7 nucleotides align to TRBD1. The germline gives CDR1 LGHDT, CDR2 YNNKEL (reference sequence). J lost 8 bases, V lost 3 bases, and 9 bases had no gene match. The CDR3 totals 14 residues. As DNA, the CDR3 is TGTGCCAGCAGCCACGGGACAGCAAGAATGGGCTACACCTTC. Translated, it gives CASSHGTARMGYTF.

In nucleotides, the CDR3 is TGCAGTGCTAGTAAGAGTATTCACGAGCAGTACTTC. The encoded protein is CSASKSIHEQYF. The chain uses TRBV20-1 and TRBJ2-7, with D unresolved. The CDR3 loop spans 12 amino acids. V dropped 3 bases and J dropped 5 bases, with 11 bases sitting between them. Germline-derived CDR1 and CDR2 are DFQATT and SNEGSKA (reference sequence).

This clone was observed a few times. V gene TRBV6-5 combines with J gene TRBJ2-5; D may be TRBD2 (6 bases). V shed 10 bases and J shed 6 bases, with 18 bases lying between them. CDR1 and CDR2 (germline): MNHEY, SVGAGI. This CDR3 has 13 amino acids. CDR3: CATRDFYGQTQYF. CDR3 DNA sequence: TGTGCCACCAGGGACTTTTACGGACAGACCCAGTACTTC.

The V gene is TRBV28, the J gene TRBJ2-2; 8 nucleotides align to TRBD1. CDR3 length: 15 residues. V was clipped by 5 bases and J by 6 bases; unmatched bases: 8. The germline V gene has CDR1 MDHEN and CDR2 SYDVKM. CDR3 loop: CASSPSDRDSGELFF. The CDR3 DNA sequence: TGTGCCAGCAGTCCGTCGGACAGGGATTCCGGGGAGCTGTTTTTT.

V gene TRBV10-3 combines with J gene TRBJ1-1; unclear D gene. CDR1 and CDR2 (germline): ENHRY, SYGVKD. V was clipped by 0 bases and J by 11 bases, with 10 bases between them. The CDR3 loop spans 12 amino acids. CDR3 sequence reads: CAISESLVGAFF. As DNA, the CDR3 is TGTGCCATCAGTGAGTCGCTGGTGGGCGCTTTCTTT.

CDR3 loop: CATQGSGNTIYF. CDR3 bases: TGTGCCACCCAGGGATCTGGAAACACCATATATTTT. The gene calls are TRBV24-1 and TRBJ1-3, with D possibly matching TRBD1 (5 bases). The germline V gene has CDR1 KGHDR and CDR2 SFDVKD. Trimming took off 9 bases at V and 1 base at J, with 6 bases between the two ends. This CDR3 has 12 residues.